This is a list of T cell receptor beta chains from one sample in a study of blood T cell repertoires in COVID-19. The table came from immunoSEQ multiplex PCR; TCRdb's copy has only in-frame clones and leaves some out. There are 150,000 or so clones in the sample; under 90% occur only once, and less than 20% lies in the top ten. Sequences were obtained from PBMCs or T cells enriched from blood (not recorded which). These receptors came from a man aged 55 to 70 who had recovered from COVID-19. Both conserved end residues are part of each CDR3. The order of the fields is V gene, clone size, CDR3 length, D gene, J gene, CDR3 DNA, CDR3 protein. The D gene is left open where the match is weak. Not every row has a clone size; where given, it reads once, few, many or a size class.

>TRBV4-2|-|14|-|TRBJ1-4
TGTGCCAGCAGCCCCCCCGGACAGATTGAAAAACTGTTTTTT
CASSPPGQIEKLFF
>TRBV4-1|-|14|-|TRBJ1-5
TGCGCCAGCAGCCAAGATCAGGGTGGTCAGCCCCAGCATTTT
CASSQDQGGQPQHF
>TRBV7-9|-|16|TRBD1|TRBJ2-2
TGTGCCAGCAGCAAGGGACAGGGGGCCGGCACCGGGGAGCTGTTTTTT
CASSKGQGAGTGELFF
>TRBV27|-|18|-|TRBJ1-6
TGTGCCAGCAGTTTATCGACCGGGTTCAGCTCCTATAATTCACCCCTCCACTTT
CASSLSTGFSSYNSPLHF
>TRBV6-5|-|13|TRBD1|TRBJ1-2
TGTGCCAGCAAGACTGGGACAGTCTATGGCTACACCTTC
CASKTGTVYGYTF
>TRBV19|-|16|TRBD1|TRBJ1-1
TGTGCCAGTAGTATAGGGGGCGACAGGGGAGGCACTGAAGCTTTCTTT
CASSIGGDRGGTEAFF
>TRBV2|-|12|-|TRBJ2-5
TGTGCCAGCAGTGGGCAGAAAGAGACCCAGTACTTC
CASSGQKETQYF
>TRBV28|-|15|-|TRBJ2-7
TGTGCCAGCAGTTCACCGGCAGGGTCTCTCTACGAGCAGTACTTC
CASSSPAGSLYEQYF
>TRBV2|-|13|-|TRBJ1-5
TGTGCCAGCAGTGGGGGCCTAAATCAGCCCCAGCATTTT
CASSGGLNQPQHF
>TRBV18|-|15|TRBD1|TRBJ1-2
TGTGCCAGCTCACCCCGGGGACAGGGGGTTTATGGCTACACCTTC
CASSPRGQGVYGYTF
>TRBV27|-|15|-|TRBJ2-3
TGTGCCAGCAGTTCCCTGGGGGGAGTGGCAGATACGCAGTATTTT
CASSSLGGVADTQYF
>TRBV19|-|14|TRBD1|TRBJ1-2
TGTGCCAGTAGTCGGGACAGTACTAACTATGGCTACACCTTC
CASSRDSTNYGYTF
>TRBV7-3|-|14|TRBD2|TRBJ2-7
TGTGCCAGCAGCTTAAATGGGGGGGCCTACGAGCAGTACTTC
CASSLNGGAYEQYF
>TRBV5-6|-|14|-|TRBJ1-4
TGTGCCAGCAGCCTAGACAGGCGAAGCGAAAAACTGTTTTTT
CASSLDRRSEKLFF
>TRBV5-1|once|13|TRBD2|TRBJ2-3
TGCGCCAGCAGCCCGGGAGGAGTAGATACGCAGTATTTT
CASSPGGVDTQYF
>TRBV28|-|12|-|TRBJ1-1
TGTGCCAGCAGTCTGTTTTTCACTGAAGCTTTCTTT
CASSLFFTEAFF
>TRBV18|-|14|TRBD2|TRBJ2-7
TGTGCCAGCTCATCAAGCGGGACTCGCTACGAGCAGTACTTC
CASSSSGTRYEQYF
>TRBV19|-|17|TRBD1|TRBJ1-5
TGTGCCAGTATGGGGACAGGGACCTGGAATAGCAATCAGCCCCAGCATTTT
CASMGTGTWNSNQPQHF
>TRBV7-3|-|13|TRBD1|TRBJ1-6
TGTGCCAGCGGAACAGGGGCAGGCACACCCCTCCACTTT
CASGTGAGTPLHF
>TRBV30|-|14|-|TRBJ1-4
TGTGCCTGGAGTCAAGGAGCAACTAATGAAAAACTGTTTTTT
CAWSQGATNEKLFF
>TRBV27|-|14|TRBD1|TRBJ2-2
TGTGCCAGCGGAGAGGGGGCGGCCACCGGGGAGCTGTTTTTT
CASGEGAATGELFF
>TRBV2|-|15|-|TRBJ1-1
TGTGCCACAAAAGGGATTCGGGGGGCAAACACTGAAGCTTTCTTT
CATKGIRGANTEAFF
>TRBV15|-|17|-|TRBJ2-3
TGTGCCACCAGCCCCCGGAACCCACAGGGCCCTGGAGATACGCAGTATTTT
CATSPRNPQGPGDTQYF
>TRBV29-1|-|12|-|TRBJ1-3
TGCAGCGTTGGCCCGGGCGGGGACACCATATATTTT
CSVGPGGDTIYF